The 2 T cell receptor beta chains below come from one sample, sequenced in a study of shared clonotypes between healthy human individuals. The data were produced by immunoSEQ multiplex PCR, yet TCRdb's version contains in-frame clones alone and is incomplete. In the table there are approximately 740,000 clones, 90% to 95% of which are singletons. Only CD45RO-negative cells positively selected for CCR7 counted as naive CD8 cells, so terminally differentiated effector memory CD45RA+ cells were excluded. The sequenced sample was naive CD8+ T cells sorted from blood. The receptors stem from a man aged 25 to 40 in good health.

The CDR3 bases are TGTGCCAGCAGATCCTTAGGGCTCTCTGGAAACACCATATATTTT. This gives the protein CASRSLGLSGNTIYF. The genes are TRBV27 and TRBJ1-3; unclear D gene. This CDR3 has 15 amino acids. Trimming took off 6 bases at V and 0 bases at J, with 12 bases between the two ends. CDR1 and CDR2 from the germline V gene are MNHEY and SMNVEV (reference sequence).

The rearrangement uses TRBV28 and TRBJ2-1; D remains unclear. This CDR3 has 14 amino acids. Trimming removed 8 bases from V and 0 bases from J, with 11 bases in between. The germline CDR1 and CDR2 sequences are MDHEN and SYDVKM. DNA for the CDR3: TGTGCCAGCGGATTATTGAGCTCCTACAATGAGCAGTTCTTC. It specifies CASGLLSSYNEQFF.